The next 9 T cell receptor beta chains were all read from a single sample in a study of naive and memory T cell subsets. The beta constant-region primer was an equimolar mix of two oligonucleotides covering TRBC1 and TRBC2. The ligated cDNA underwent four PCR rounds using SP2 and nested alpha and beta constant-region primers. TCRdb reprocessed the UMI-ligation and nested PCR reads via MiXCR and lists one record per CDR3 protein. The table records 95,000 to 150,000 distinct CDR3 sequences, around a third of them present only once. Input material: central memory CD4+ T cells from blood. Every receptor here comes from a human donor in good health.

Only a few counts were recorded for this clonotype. Here the CDR3 DNA reads TGTGCCAGTAAGACGGAGGGGGTAACCGACTACCAGTACAATGAGCAGTTCTTC. Protein: CASKTEGVTDYQYNEQFF. This chain joins TRBV19 and TRBJ2-1; D may match TRBD1 or TRBD2 (6 bases each). Germline CDR1 LNHDA, CDR2 SQIVND (reference sequence). Between the trimmed V and J ends, which lost 7 bases and 4 bases, there was a span of 26 bases. The CDR3 loop spans 18 amino acids.

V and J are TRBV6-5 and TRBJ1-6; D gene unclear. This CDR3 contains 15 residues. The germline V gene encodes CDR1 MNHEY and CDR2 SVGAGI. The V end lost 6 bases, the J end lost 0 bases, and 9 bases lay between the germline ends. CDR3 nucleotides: TGTGCCAGCAGCCAGAAGAGCTCCTATAATTCACCCCTCCACTTT. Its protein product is CASSQKSSYNSPLHF.

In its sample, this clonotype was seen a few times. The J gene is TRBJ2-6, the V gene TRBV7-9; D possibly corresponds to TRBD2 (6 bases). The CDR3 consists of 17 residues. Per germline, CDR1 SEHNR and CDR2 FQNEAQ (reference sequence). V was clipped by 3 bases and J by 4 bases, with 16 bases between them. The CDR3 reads CASSFLGGPSGANVLTF. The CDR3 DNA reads TGTGCCAGCAGCTTTCTAGGAGGGCCGAGCGGGGCCAACGTCCTGACTTTC.

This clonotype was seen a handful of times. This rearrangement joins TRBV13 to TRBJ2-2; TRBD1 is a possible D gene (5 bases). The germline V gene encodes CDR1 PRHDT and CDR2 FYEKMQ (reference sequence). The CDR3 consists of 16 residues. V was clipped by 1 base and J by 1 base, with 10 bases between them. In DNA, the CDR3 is TGTGCCAGCAGCTTAGTCCGGCAGGGGAACACCGGGGAGCTGTTTTTT. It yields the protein CASSLVRQGNTGELFF. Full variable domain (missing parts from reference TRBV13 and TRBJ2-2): AAGVIQSPRHLIKEKRETATLKCYPIPRHDTVYWYQQGPGQDPQFLISFYEKMQSDKGSIPDRFSAQQFSDYHSELNMSSLELGDSALYFCASSLVRQGNTGELFFGEGSRLTVL.

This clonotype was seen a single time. CDR3 DNA: TGTGCCAGCAGTACCCTGATGGGGCGAGCTCAGGAGGCTTTCTTT. Translated, it gives CASSTLMGRAQEAFF. The V and J genes are TRBV28 and TRBJ1-1; D is perhaps TRBD1 (5 bases). The germline V gene has CDR1 MDHEN and CDR2 SYDVKM. Trimming took off 5 bases at V and 11 bases at J, with 24 bases between the two ends. This CDR3 contains 15 residues. The variable domain in full, completed from reference TRBV28 and TRBJ1-1, reads DVKVTQSSRYLVKRTGEKVFLECVQDMDHENMFWYRQDPGLGLRLIYFSYDVKMKEKGDIPEGYSVSREKKERFSLILESASTNQTSMYLCASSTLMGRAQEAFFGQGTRLTVV.

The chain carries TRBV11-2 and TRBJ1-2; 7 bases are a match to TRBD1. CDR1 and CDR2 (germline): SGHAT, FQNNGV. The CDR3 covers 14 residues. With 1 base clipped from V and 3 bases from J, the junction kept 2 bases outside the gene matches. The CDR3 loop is CASSLGGQYYGYTF. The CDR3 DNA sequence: TGTGCCAGCAGCTTAGGGGGACAGTACTATGGCTACACCTTC.

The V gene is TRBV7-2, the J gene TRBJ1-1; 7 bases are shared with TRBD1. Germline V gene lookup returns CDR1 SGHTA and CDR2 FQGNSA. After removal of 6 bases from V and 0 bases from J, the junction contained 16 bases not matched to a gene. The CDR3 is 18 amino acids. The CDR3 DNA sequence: TGTGCCAGCAGAAAAACAGCCGCGGGACAGATAATGAACACTGAAGCTTTCTTT. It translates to CASRKTAAGQIMNTEAFF.

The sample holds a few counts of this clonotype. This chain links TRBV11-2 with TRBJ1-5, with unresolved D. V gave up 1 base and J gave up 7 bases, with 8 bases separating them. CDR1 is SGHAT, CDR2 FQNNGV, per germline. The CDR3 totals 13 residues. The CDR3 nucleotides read TGTGCCAGCAGCTTAGGGCGCAGCCAGCCCCAGCATTTT. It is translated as CASSLGRSQPQHF.

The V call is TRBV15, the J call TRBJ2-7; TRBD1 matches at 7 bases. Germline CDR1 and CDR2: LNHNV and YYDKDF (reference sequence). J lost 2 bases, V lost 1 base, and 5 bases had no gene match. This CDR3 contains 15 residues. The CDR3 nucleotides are TGTGCCACCAGCAGAGGAAGACAGGGAGCCTACGAGCAGTACTTC. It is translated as CATSRGRQGAYEQYF. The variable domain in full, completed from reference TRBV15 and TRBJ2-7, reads DAMVIQNPRYQVTQFGKPVTLSCSQTLNHNVMYWYQQKSSQAPKLLFHYYDKDFNNEADTPDNFQSRRPNTSFCFLDIRSPGLGDTAMYLCATSRGRQGAYEQYFGPGTRLTVT.